Following are 5 T cell receptor beta chains from one sample sequenced in a study of control samples from healthy donors and cancer patients. Method: immunoSEQ multiplex PCR; TCRdb's copy keeps in-frame clones and lacks some. The repertoire includes some 74,000 clones, approximately 90% of them detected once, and under 7.5% sits in the top ten. The sequencing input was blood. The receptors shown here come from a woman between 50 and 59 years old in good health.

The rearrangement uses TRBV7-8 and TRBJ2-7; D may be TRBD1 or TRBD2 (6 bases each). The CDR3 length is 14 residues. Looked up from germline, CDR1 is SGHVS and CDR2 is FQNEAQ. The germline V and J ends were trimmed by 3 bases and 0 bases, with 9 bases remaining between them. The CDR3 spells CASSLRGVSYEQYF. The CDR3 nucleotides read TGTGCCAGCAGCTTGAGGGGGGTCTCCTACGAGCAGTACTTC.

The chain recombines TRBV4-1 with TRBJ2-7; 14 bases agree with TRBD2. CDR3 length: 17 amino acids. Germline loops: CDR1 MGHRA, CDR2 YSYEKL. With V trimmed by 5 bases and J by 0 bases, 6 bases remained unmatched. The CDR3 loop is CASSLGLAGATSYEQYF. CDR3 nucleotides: TGCGCCAGCAGCTTGGGACTAGCGGGGGCAACCTCCTACGAGCAGTACTTC.

The J gene is TRBJ2-1, the V gene TRBV6-5; TRBD2 matches 7 bases. Germline CDR1 and CDR2: MNHEY and SVGAGI. The CDR3 sequence is 15 residues long. The junction had 9 bases not matched to a gene; V was cut back by 4 bases and J by 6 bases. The CDR3, as DNA: TGTGCCAGCAGTTTAGGGCTAGCGGAACTCAATGAGCAGTTCTTC. This codes for CASSLGLAELNEQFF.

The chain employs TRBV7-2 and TRBJ1-2; a possible D gene is TRBD1 (6 bases). This CDR3 has 13 residues. With 1 base removed from V and 6 bases from J, the gap between germline ends came to 9 bases. The germline V gene has CDR1 SGHTA and CDR2 FQGNSA. The CDR3 spells CASSLVRDNGYTF. The CDR3 DNA follows: TGTGCCAGCAGCTTAGTCAGGGACAATGGCTACACCTTC. Full variable domain (remainder filled in from reference TRBV7-2 and TRBJ1-2): GAGVSQSPSNKVTEKGKDVELRCDPISGHTALYWYRQSLGQGLEFLIYFQGNSAPDKSGLPSDRFSAERTGGSVSTLTIQRTQQEDSAVYLCASSLVRDNGYTFGSGTRLTVV.

This clone came up once. This chain connects TRBV9 to TRBJ2-1, with D maybe TRBD2 (7 bases). Trimming cost V 0 bases and J 7 bases, with 23 bases left between them. Germline V gene lookup returns CDR1 SGDLS and CDR2 YYNGEE. This CDR3 has 18 residues. The CDR3 DNA reads TGTGCCAGCAGCGTAGATTCTCGTGACTGGCGGGGGACAAATGAGCAGTTCTTC. Residues: CASSVDSRDWRGTNEQFF.